This is a list of T cell receptor beta chains from one sample in a study of T cells expressing NK-cell markers. TCRdb reprocessed the 5' RACE reads and reports one entry per CDR3 protein, with no DNA. The sample has 400,000 to 500,000 distinct CDR3 sequences. The specimen was blood T cells: a sorted CD56 or NKG2C T cell subset, CD4+ or CD8+ T cells, or bulk PBMC T cells (not recorded which). Receptors were obtained from a woman between 18 and 70 years old in good health. Each CDR3 is given with its conserved first and last residue.

TRBJ2-1	TRBV24-1	CATSDSGVSYNEQFF
TRBJ1-4	TRBV29-1	CSAGDQGFGEKLFF
TRBJ2-4	TRBV12-3/TRBV12-4	CASSFQGGGMDIQYF
TRBJ1-1	TRBV13	CASSFGDTEAFF
TRBJ1-5	TRBV4-2	CASSQVQGNSNQPQHF
TRBJ2-1	TRBV21-1	CASRKRGTRSYNEQFF
TRBJ1-1	TRBV13	CASSLGLGALNTEAFF
TRBJ2-1	TRBV18	CASYAAGLEQFF
TRBJ2-7	TRBV28	CASSPFTYEQYF
TRBJ2-5	TRBV5-8	CASSFNNPGHSGYF
TRBJ1-2	TRBV5-1	CASILQGLVYGYTF
TRBJ2-5	TRBV5-1	CASSLGGEQETQYF
TRBJ2-1	TRBV12-3/TRBV12-4	CASIAGLSYNEQFF
TRBJ2-7	TRBV19	CASRGLAGAYEQYF
TRBJ2-3	TRBV20-1	CSARGTGGADTQYF
TRBJ2-7	TRBV9	CASSVGGRTYEQYF
TRBJ2-1	TRBV5-6	CASSSGDHYNEQFF
TRBJ1-2	TRBV5-4	CASSLVEGYTF
TRBJ1-6	TRBV9	CASSSESPRFSPLHF
TRBJ2-3	TRBV3-1	CASSQEKTEYF
TRBJ2-7	TRBV6-1	CASSGTSPAYEQYF
TRBJ2-7	TRBV25-1	CASSEYRPGGSYEQYF
TRBJ1-5	TRBV6-2/TRBV6-3	CASSYGGFLTPQPQHF
TRBJ2-3	TRBV7-2	CASSRGSGTDTQYF